This T cell receptor (beta chain) was captured in a study of shared T cell receptors in the human thymus. This clone was observed a single time. Method: immunoSEQ multiplex PCR; TCRdb's copy keeps in-frame clones and lacks some. The table has 640,000 or so clones, around 87% seen once. These sequences were also reported in another study, on human thymus T cells. Turning to that study: Obtained as resections during corrective heart surgery, the thymus tissue was then studied. Highly overlapping thymic repertoires among unrelated individuals were reported in related research.

The sequencing input was thymocytes. The origin of this receptor is a boy under three years old with a congenital heart defect.

The CDR3 spells CASSLQGPGVGSPLHF. For the CDR3, the DNA is TGTGCCAGCAGTTTACAGGGGCCCGGGGTGGGTTCACCCCTCCACTTT. The chain joins TRBV28 to TRBJ1-6, with D possibly being TRBD1 (6 bases). Trimming took off 2 bases at V and 9 bases at J, with 17 bases between the two ends. The CDR3 runs to 16 residues. Germline lookup yields CDR1 MDHEN and CDR2 SYDVKM.